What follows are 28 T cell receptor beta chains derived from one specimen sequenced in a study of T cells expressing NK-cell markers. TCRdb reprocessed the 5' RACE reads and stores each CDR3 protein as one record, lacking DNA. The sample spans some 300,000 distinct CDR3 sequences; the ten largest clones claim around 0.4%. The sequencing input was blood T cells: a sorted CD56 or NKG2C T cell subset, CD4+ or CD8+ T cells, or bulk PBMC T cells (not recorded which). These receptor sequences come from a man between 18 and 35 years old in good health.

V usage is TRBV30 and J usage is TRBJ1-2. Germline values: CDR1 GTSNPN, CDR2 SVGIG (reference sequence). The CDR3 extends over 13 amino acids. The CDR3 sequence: CAWSVPLVYGYTF.

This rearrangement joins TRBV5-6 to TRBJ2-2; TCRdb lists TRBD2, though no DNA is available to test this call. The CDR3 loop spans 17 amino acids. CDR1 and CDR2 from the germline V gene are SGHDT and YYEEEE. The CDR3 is CASSFRFPAGNTGELFF.

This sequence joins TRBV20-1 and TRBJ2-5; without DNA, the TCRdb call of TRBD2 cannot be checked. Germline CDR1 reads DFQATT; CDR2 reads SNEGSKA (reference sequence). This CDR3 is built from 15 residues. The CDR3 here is CSAGTKDYGWETQYF.

The chain's CDR3 is CAWSPAKNIQYF. The chain combines TRBV30 with TRBJ2-4. The CDR3 sequence is 12 residues long. The germline V gene has CDR1 GTSNPN and CDR2 SVGIG (reference sequence).

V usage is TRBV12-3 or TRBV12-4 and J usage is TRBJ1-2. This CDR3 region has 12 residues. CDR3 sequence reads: CASSRGPLGYTF.

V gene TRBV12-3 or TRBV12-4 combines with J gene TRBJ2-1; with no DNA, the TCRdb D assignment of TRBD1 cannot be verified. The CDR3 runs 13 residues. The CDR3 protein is CASSRLQGNEQFF.

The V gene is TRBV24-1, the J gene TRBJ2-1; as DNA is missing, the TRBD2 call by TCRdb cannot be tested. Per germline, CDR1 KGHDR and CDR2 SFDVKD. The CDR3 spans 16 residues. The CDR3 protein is CATSDQRLAGRNEQFF.

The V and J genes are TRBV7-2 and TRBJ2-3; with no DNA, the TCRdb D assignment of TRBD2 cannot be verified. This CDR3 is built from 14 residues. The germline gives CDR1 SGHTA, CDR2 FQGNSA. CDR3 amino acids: CASSQTSGRDTQYF.

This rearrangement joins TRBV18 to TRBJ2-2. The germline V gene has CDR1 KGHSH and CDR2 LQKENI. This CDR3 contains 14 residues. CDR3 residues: CATKDHTATGELFF.

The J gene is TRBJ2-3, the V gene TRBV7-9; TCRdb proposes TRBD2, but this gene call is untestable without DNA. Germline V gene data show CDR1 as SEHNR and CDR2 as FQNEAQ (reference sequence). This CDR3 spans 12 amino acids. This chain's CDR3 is CASGLEVDTQYF.

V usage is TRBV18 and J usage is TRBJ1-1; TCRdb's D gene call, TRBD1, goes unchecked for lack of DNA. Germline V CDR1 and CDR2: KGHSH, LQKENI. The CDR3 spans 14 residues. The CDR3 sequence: CASSPGREGTEAFF.

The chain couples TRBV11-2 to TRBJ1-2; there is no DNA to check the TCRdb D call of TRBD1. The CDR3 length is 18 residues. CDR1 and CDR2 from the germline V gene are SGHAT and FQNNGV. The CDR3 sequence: CASSLVGDRGFSSYGYTF.

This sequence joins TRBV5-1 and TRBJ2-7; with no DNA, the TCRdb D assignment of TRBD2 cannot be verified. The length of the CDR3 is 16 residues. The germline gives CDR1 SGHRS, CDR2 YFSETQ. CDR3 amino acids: CASSLTSNIRAYEQYF.

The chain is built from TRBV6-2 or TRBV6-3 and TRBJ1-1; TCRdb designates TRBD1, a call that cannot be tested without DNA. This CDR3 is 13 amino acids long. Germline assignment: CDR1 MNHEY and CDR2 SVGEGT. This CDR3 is CASRGQGGVEAFF.

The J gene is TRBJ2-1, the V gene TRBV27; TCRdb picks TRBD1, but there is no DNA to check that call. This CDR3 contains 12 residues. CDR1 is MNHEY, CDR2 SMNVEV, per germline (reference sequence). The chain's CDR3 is CASSHQGSEQFF.

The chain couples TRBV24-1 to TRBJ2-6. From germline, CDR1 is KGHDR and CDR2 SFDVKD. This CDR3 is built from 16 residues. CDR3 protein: CATSEHTGLGANVLTF.

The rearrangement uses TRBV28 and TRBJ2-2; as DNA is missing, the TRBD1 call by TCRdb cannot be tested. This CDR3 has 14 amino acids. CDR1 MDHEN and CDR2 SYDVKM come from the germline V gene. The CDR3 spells CASRWGRGAGELFF.

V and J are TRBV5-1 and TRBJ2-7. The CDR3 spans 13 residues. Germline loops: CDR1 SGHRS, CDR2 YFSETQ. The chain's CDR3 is CASSLRVSYEQYF.

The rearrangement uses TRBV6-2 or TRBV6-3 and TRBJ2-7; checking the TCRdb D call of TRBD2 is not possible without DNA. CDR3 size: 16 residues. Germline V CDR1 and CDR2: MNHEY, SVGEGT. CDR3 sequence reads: CASSNAAGLRNYEQYF.

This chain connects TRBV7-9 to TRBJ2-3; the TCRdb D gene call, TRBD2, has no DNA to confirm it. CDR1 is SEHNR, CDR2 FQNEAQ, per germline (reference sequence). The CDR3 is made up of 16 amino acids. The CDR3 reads CASSFREGQLEDTQYF.

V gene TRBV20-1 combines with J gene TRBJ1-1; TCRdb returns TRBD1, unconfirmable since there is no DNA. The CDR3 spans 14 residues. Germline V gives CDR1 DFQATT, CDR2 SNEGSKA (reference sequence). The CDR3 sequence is CSARDLPGGAEAFF.

The CDR3 is CATSAVGEQYF. The V gene is TRBV24-1, the J gene TRBJ2-7. Germline assignment: CDR1 KGHDR and CDR2 SFDVKD. The CDR3 runs to 11 residues.

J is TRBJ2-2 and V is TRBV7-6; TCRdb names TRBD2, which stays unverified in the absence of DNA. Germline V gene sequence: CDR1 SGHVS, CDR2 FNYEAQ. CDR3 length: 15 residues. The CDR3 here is CASSLAWLVVGELFF. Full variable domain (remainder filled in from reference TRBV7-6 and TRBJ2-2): GAGVSQSPRYKVTKRGQDVALRCDPISGHVSLYWYRQALGQGPEFLTYFNYEAQQDKSGLPNDRFSAERPEGSISTLTIQRTEQRDSAMYRCASSLAWLVVGELFFGEGSRLTVL.

CDR3 in amino acids: CASSQWRGYGYTF. The chain carries TRBV6-6 and TRBJ1-2; TCRdb picks TRBD1, but there is no DNA to check that call. Germline V gene lookup returns CDR1 MNHNY and CDR2 SVGAGI (reference sequence). The CDR3 loop spans 13 amino acids.

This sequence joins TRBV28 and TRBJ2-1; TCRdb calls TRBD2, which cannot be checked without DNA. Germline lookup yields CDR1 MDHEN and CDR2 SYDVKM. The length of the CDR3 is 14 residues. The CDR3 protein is CASRRGGRYNEQFF.

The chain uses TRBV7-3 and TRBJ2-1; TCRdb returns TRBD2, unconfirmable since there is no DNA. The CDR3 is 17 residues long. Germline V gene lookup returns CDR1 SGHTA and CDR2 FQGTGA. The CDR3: CASSSTIRTSGRNEQFF.

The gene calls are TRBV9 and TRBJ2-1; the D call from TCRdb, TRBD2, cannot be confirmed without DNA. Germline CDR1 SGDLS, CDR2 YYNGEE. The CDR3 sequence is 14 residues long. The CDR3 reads CASSPRTSGREQFF.

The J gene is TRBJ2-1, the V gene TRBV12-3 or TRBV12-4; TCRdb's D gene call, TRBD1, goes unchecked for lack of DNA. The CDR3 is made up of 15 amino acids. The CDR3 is CASTHKGTNYNEQFF.